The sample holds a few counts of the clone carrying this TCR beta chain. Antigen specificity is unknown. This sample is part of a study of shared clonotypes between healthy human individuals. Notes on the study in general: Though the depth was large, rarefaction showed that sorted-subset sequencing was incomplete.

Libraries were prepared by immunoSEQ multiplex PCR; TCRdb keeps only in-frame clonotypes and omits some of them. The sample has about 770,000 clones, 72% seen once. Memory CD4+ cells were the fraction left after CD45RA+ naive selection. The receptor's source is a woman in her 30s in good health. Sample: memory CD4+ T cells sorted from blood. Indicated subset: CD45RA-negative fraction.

Here the CDR3 DNA reads TGTGCCAGCAGCTTTACTAGCGGGAGCAATGAGCAGTTCTTC. It specifies CASSFTSGSNEQFF. The J gene is TRBJ2-1, the V gene TRBV7-6; 11 bases are a match to TRBD2. V shed 3 bases, J shed 6 bases, and the junction held 1 base outside the gene matches. CDR1 is SGHVS and CDR2 is FNYEAQ in the germline V gene. This CDR3 is built from 14 residues.